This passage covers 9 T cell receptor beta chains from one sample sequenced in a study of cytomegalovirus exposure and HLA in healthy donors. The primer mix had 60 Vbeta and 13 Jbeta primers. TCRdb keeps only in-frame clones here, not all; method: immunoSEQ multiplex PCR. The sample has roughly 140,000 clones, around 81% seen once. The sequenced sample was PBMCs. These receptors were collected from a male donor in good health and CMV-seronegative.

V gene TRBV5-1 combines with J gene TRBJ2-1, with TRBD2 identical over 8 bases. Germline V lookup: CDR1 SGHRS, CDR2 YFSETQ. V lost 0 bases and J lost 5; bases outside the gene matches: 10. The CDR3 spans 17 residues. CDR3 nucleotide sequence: TGCGCCAGCAGCTTGGCCTTACTAGCGGAGTTCAACAATGAGCAGTTCTTC. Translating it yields CASSLALLAEFNNEQFF.

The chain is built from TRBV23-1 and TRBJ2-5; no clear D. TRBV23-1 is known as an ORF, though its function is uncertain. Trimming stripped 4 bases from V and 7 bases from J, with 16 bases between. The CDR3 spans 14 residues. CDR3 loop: CASSPPAGPGTQYF. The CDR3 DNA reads TGCGCCAGCAGTCCCCCCGCAGGCCCCGGGACCCAGTACTTC.

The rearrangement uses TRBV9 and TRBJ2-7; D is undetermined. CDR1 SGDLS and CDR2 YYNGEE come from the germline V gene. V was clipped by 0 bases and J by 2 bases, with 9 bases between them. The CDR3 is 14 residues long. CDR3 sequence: CASSVVDTAYEQYF. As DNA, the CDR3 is TGTGCCAGCAGCGTAGTCGACACAGCCTACGAGCAGTACTTC. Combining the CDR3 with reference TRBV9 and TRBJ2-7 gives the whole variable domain DSGVTQTPKHLITATGQRVTLRCSPRSGDLSVYWYQQSLDQGLQFLIQYYNGEERAKGNILERFSAQQFPDLHSELNLSSLELGDSALYFCASSVVDTAYEQYFGPGTRLTVT.

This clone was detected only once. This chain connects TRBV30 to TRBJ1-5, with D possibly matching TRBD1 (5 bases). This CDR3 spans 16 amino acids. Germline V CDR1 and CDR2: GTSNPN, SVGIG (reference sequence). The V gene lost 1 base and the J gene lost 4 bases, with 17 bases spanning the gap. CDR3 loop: CAWSDLAGGLNQPQHF. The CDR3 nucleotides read TGTGCCTGGAGTGACCTCGCGGGGGGATTAAATCAGCCCCAGCATTTT.

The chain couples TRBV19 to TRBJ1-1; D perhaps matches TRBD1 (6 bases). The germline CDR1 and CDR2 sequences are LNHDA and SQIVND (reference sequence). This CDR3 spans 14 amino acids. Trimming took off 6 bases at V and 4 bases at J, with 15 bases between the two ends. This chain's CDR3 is CASRELQGITEAFF. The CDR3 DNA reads TGTGCCAGTAGAGAATTACAGGGTATCACTGAAGCTTTCTTT.

The CDR3 region has the DNA TGTGCCAGTAGTATACTTGGCCAGGATAATGAAAAACTGTTTTTT. Its translation: CASSILGQDNEKLFF. This chain joins TRBV19 and TRBJ1-4; no definite D call. V was shortened by 2 bases and J by 4 bases, with 11 bases between the two germline ends. The CDR3 covers 15 residues. CDR1 is LNHDA, CDR2 SQIVND, per germline (reference sequence).

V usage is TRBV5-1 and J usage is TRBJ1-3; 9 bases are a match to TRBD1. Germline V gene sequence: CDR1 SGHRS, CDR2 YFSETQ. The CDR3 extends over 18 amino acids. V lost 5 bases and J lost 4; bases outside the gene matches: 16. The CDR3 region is CASSSSGTGQGTGNTIYF. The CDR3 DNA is TGCGCCAGCAGTTCTTCTGGGACCGGACAGGGGACGGGAAACACCATATATTTT.

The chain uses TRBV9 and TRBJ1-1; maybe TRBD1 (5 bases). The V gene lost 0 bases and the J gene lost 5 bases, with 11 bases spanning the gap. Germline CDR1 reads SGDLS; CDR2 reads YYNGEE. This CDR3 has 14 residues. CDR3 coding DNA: TGTGCCAGCAGCGTAGGGGGCGCGGGAACTGAAGCTTTCTTT. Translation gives CASSVGGAGTEAFF.

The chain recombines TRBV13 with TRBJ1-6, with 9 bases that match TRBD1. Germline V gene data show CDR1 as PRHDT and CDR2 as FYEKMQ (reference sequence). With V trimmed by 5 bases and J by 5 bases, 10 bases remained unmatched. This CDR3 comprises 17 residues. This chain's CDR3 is CASSPGTGSFNNSPLHF. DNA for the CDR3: TGTGCCAGCAGCCCGGGGACAGGGAGTTTTAATAATTCACCCCTCCACTTT.